The rows below give T cell receptor beta chains drawn from one sample of a study of blood T cell repertoires in COVID-19. Here immunoSEQ multiplex PCR was the method, and the copy in TCRdb shows in-frame clones only, minus some. The table has 60,000 or so clones, almost 80% seen once. The sequenced sample was peripheral blood. These receptors came from a man aged 55-75 years with acute or convalescent COVID-19. CDR3s include the opening cysteine and the closing phenylalanine or tryptophan. D genes are given only for firm matches. Part of the rows lack a size; the others show once, few, many or a class for expanded clones.

NA,NA,TRBJ2-3,TRBV5-1,CASSLERGAYTDTQYF,TGCGCCAGCAGTCTCGAACGGGGAGCCTACACAGATACGCAGTATTTT
NA,NA,TRBJ2-2,TRBV2,CASTQRAAGEAGELFF,TGTGCCAGCACCCAAAGGGCGGCAGGGGAAGCCGGGGAGCTGTTTTTT
NA,few,TRBJ1-5,TRBV5-5,CASSNSNQPQHF,TGTGCCAGCAGTAATAGCAATCAGCCCCAGCATTTT
TRBD1,few,TRBJ1-2,TRBV10-3,CAISEGQGLGYGYTF,TGTGCCATCAGTGAGGGACAGGGCCTGGGGTATGGCTACACCTTC
NA,once,TRBJ2-7,TRBV19,CASSTGAEQYF,TGTGCCAGTAGTACTGGGGCCGAGCAGTACTTC
NA,NA,TRBJ1-4,TRBV24-1,CATSDSSGDEKLFF,TGTGCCACCAGTGATTCCTCAGGGGATGAAAAACTGTTTTTT
TRBD1,few,TRBJ1-1,TRBV10-1,CASRTLIHRDREKIEAFF,TGCGCCAGCCGTACACTCATACATCGGGACAGGGAAAAGATCGAAGCTTTCTTT
NA,NA,TRBJ2-6,TRBV18,CASSPPSSGANVLTF,TGTGCCAGCTCACCACCCAGTTCCGGGGCCAACGTCCTGACTTTC
TRBD1,NA,TRBJ1-4,TRBV5-1,CASSSAGTGGEKLFF,TGCGCCAGCAGTTCAGCCGGGACAGGGGGAGAAAAACTGTTTTTT
TRBD2,NA,TRBJ2-3,TRBV19,CATSRLTSGIGTQYF,TGTGCCACTTCGAGGTTGACTAGCGGGATTGGTACGCAGTATTTT
TRBD1,NA,TRBJ2-5,TRBV27,CASSRTDRGETQYF,TGTGCCAGCAGCCGCACCGACAGGGGAGAGACCCAGTACTTC
NA,NA,TRBJ1-1,TRBV9,CASSVGGGLNTEAFF,TGTGCCAGCAGCGTAGGGGGAGGGCTGAACACTGAAGCTTTCTTT
TRBD1,NA,TRBJ2-7,TRBV5-1,CASSEGTGVLRYEQYF,TGCGCCAGCAGTGAGGGGACAGGGGTATTAAGGTACGAGCAGTACTTC
TRBD1,NA,TRBJ1-2,TRBV19,CASSPSGTGFLYGYTF,TGTGCCAGTAGTCCATCCGGGACAGGGTTCCTCTATGGCTACACCTTC
TRBD2,NA,TRBJ2-7,TRBV11-2,CASSPGLAGGHEQYF,TGTGCCAGCAGCCCGGGACTAGCGGGGGGCCACGAGCAGTACTTC
NA,NA,TRBJ1-5,TRBV7-9,CASSQNNQPQHF,TGTGCCAGCAGCCAGAACAATCAGCCCCAGCATTTT
NA,few,TRBJ1-1,TRBV5-1,CASSVIQGQNTEAFF,TGCGCCAGCAGCGTAATTCAGGGGCAGAACACTGAAGCTTTCTTT
TRBD2,NA,TRBJ2-1,TRBV28,CASCQGLAGGINEQFF,TGTGCCAGCTGCCAGGGGCTAGCGGGGGGGATTAATGAGCAGTTCTTC
NA,many,TRBJ1-5,TRBV5-6,CASSLLNRAGDQPQHF,TGTGCCAGCAGCTTGTTGAACAGGGCGGGAGATCAGCCCCAGCATTTT
NA,once,TRBJ1-1,TRBV5-6,CASSIPGDQGGTEAFF,TGTGCCAGCAGCATACCGGGGGATCAGGGTGGGACTGAAGCTTTCTTT
NA,NA,TRBJ1-2,TRBV7-3,CASSLSPGTNYGYTF,TGTGCCAGCAGCTTAAGCCCAGGGACTAACTATGGCTACACCTTC
NA,NA,TRBJ2-7,TRBV5-1,CASSLPGNFFPYEQYF,TGCGCCAGCAGCTTGCCGGGGAACTTTTTCCCCTACGAGCAGTACTTC
TRBD1,NA,TRBJ1-1,TRBV30,CAWSRPDREHTEAFF,TGTGCCTGGAGTAGGCCTGACAGGGAGCACACTGAAGCTTTCTTT
NA,few,TRBJ1-3,TRBV19,CASKINSGNTIYF,TGTGCCAGTAAAATAAACTCTGGAAACACCATATATTTT
NA,NA,TRBJ2-7,TRBV5-6,CASSLYRDGYEQYF,TGTGCCAGCAGCTTGTACAGGGACGGGTACGAGCAGTACTTC
TRBD1,once,TRBJ2-3,TRBV27,CASSLGDRVRDTQYF,TGTGCCAGCAGTTTGGGGGACAGGGTAAGAGATACGCAGTATTTT
NA,NA,TRBJ1-5,TRBV27,CASSLAQGIDGNQPQHF,TGTGCCAGCAGTTTAGCGCAGGGGATTGACGGCAATCAGCCCCAGCATTTT
TRBD1,NA,TRBJ2-1,TRBV6-5,CASIDRGKNNEQFF,TGTGCCAGCATCGACAGGGGGAAGAACAATGAGCAGTTCTTC
NA,NA,TRBJ1-3,TRBV5-4,CASSPNTGIENTIYF,TGTGCCAGCAGCCCTAATACAGGAATCGAAAACACCATATATTTT